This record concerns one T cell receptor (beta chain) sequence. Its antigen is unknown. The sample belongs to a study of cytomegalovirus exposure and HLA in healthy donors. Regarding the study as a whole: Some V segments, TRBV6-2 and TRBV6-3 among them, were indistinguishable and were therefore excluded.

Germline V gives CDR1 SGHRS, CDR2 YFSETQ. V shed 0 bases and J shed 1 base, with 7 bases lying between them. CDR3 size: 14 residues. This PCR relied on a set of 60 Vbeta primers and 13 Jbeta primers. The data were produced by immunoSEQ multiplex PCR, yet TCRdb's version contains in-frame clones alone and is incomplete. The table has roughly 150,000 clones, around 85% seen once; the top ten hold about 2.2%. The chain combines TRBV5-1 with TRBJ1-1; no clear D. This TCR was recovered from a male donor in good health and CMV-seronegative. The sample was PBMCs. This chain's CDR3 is CASSLDSQNTEAFF. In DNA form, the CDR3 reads TGCGCCAGCAGCTTGGACAGTCAGAACACTGAAGCTTTCTTT.